This T cell receptor beta chain was identified during a study of T cells in Graves' hyperthyroidism and ophthalmopathy. Findings and limits, study-wide: Ophthalmopathy was predicted by the model a median of about six months ahead of onset. Blood also showed most of the thyroid clonotypes that were expanded above 0.001.

The length of the CDR3 is 13 residues. Germline CDR1 reads SEHNR; CDR2 reads FQNEAQ (reference sequence). Trimming removed 6 bases at V and 4 bases at J, with 12 bases between. Under 12 ml fresh peripheral blood yielded the PBMCs. Amplified TCR beta CDR3 regions came from RNA transcripts. The HTBI set primed first-round TCR CDR3 RT-PCR. One entry per CDR3 protein results from TCRdb running MiXCR on the multiplex PCR reads. This table holds fewer than 450,000 distinct CDR3 sequences, roughly 15% found once. With regard to this clonotype: Its antigen is currently unknown.

This clonotype originated in a woman in her twenties or thirties with Graves' hyperthyroidism that later progressed to Graves' ophthalmopathy. The sequencing sample was made of blood. The V gene is TRBV7-9, the J gene TRBJ1-2; D remains unclear. The CDR3 spells CASSSREVYGYTF. The CDR3 DNA reads as TGTGCCAGCAGTTCGCGCGAAGTCTATGGCTACACCTTC.